The clone carrying this TCR beta chain was seen more than once but under ten times. The antigen is unknown. TCRdb reprocessed the reads via MiXCR and lists one record per CDR3 protein. This sample has under 120,000 distinct CDR3 sequences; under 45% occur once, and the top ten carry about 76%. These data belong to a study of T cell repertoires in cytomegalovirus infection. Germline lookup yields CDR1 SGHAT and CDR2 FQNNGV. Trimming cost V 1 base and J 7 bases; bases outside gene matches: 5. The CDR3 is 15 residues long. This receptor was taken from a human donor in good health (CMV status not recorded). Some clones in this sample may be carry-over from other donors' samples. V usage is TRBV11-2 and J usage is TRBJ2-1; 9 positions agree with TRBD2. The specimen comprised CD8+ T cells from cultured PBMCs, sampled from culture after CMV antigen stimulation. CDR3 nucleotide sequence: TGTGCCAGCAGCTTAGCGGGCGGGGGGGCGAATGAGCAGTTCTTC. This sequence encodes CASSLAGGGANEQFF.